This T cell receptor (beta chain) came from a study of blood T cell repertoires in COVID-19 (dated by TCRdb to the early 2020s). Context from the whole study: Samples from collaborators originated in the United States, Italy and Spain and spanned both the acute and convalescent phases of COVID-19. Where available, HLA class I and class II types were taken from metadata supplied by the sample provider and were not determined by assay-based typing. Deeply sampled blood TCRbeta repertoires from subjects exposed to, actively infected with, or recovered from COVID-19 were included in the dataset. Samples were obtained from the ongoing ImmuneRACE study (first 160 participants) and from about 1,300 subjects provided by 6 global collaborators. The prospective study material was composed of cDNA or gDNA derived from T cells, B-cell-depleted T cells, or PBMCs. The repertoires were made available in a free public database intended to serve as a resource for research on the immune response to SARS-CoV-2. A de-identified subject ID, COVID-19 status, age in years and sex were almost always included in the sample metadata. What the authors observed across the whole study: The quantity of clinical and demographic metadata differed by source and by participant and was supplied without curation.

TCRbeta CDR3 regions were amplified from genomic DNA using the immunoSEQ Assay, a bias-controlled multiplex PCR. The study's own analysis went as follows. The number of nucleated cells in each sample was estimated from the amplification of reference gene primers within the assay. To quantify the absolute abundance of each unique TCRbeta CDR3 rearrangement, sequence reads were collapsed and filtered. For each sample, productive Simpson clonality was calculated as the square root of Simpson's diversity index over productive rearrangements. The table was pulled from immuneACCESS by TCRdb, which kept in-frame rearrangements only. Such tables lose some clones; where checked, under half of the loss comes from unresolved V genes, and the rest has no known cause. Clone size and V and J calls were adopted from that table, with D and trimming inferred from the DNA. The sample table records under 250,000 clones; more than 75% of these occur just once. About 4.5% of the sample comes from the top ten.

Inclusive of the bounding cysteine and phenylalanine, the CDR3 is 15 residues long. Here the CDR3 DNA is all that survives: 45 bases in frame from base 1. Based on the germline V gene (reference sequence), the CDR1 and CDR2 sequences are LNHDA and SQIVND. V ends up 6 bases short and J 8 bases short, with an unmatched junction base count of 7. Participants in the prospective study were aged roughly 18 to 100 years, lived in 20 to 25 United States geographic areas, and enrolled through a virtual design. Cohort assignment in the prospective study relied on participant-reported clinical history from a screening survey and a study questionnaire. In the prospective study, whole blood, serum and a nasopharyngeal or oropharyngeal swab were collected from each participant by mobile phlebotomists. Additional blood draws and questionnaires over an approximately two-month period could optionally be provided by prospective study participants. Prospective study blood samples were shipped either frozen or at room temperature before DNA extraction.

With regard to this clone: No antigen is known for it. Qualities for individual bases were not recorded, and no much larger clone is one base off.

This receptor was obtained from a man aged 25 to 40 with acute COVID-19. What was sequenced was PBMCs or T cells enriched from blood (not recorded which). The chain couples TRBV19 to TRBJ2-1, with 13 bases aligning to TRBD2. In nucleotides, the sequence is TGTGCCAGTAGCCCGGGACTAGCGGGGTTGGATGAGCAGTTCTTC. It translates as CASSPGLAGLDEQFF.